Below, 26 T cell receptor beta chains from the same sample are listed, as sequenced in a study of graft-versus-host responses after intestinal transplantation. Method: immunoSEQ multiplex PCR; TCRdb's copy keeps in-frame clones and lacks some. The sample lists under 90,000 clones; roughly 90% were seen once. The sequences come from PBMCs, collected 98 days after intestinal transplantation. Receptors originate from a human patient who received an intestinal transplant, so some T cells may come from the graft donor.

This clone was found once. The chain combines TRBV11-2 with TRBJ2-1, with D tentatively TRBD1 (5 bases). V was clipped by 5 bases and J by 8 bases, with 19 bases between them. The CDR3 covers 15 residues. CDR1 is SGHAT, CDR2 FQNNGV, per germline. The CDR3 sequence: CASSRFLGAWDEQFF. In DNA form, the CDR3 reads TGTGCCAGCAGCCGCTTCCTAGGGGCCTGGGATGAGCAGTTCTTC.

CDR3 sequence: CASSDRLGDTQYF. Written as DNA, the CDR3 is TGTGCCAGCAGTGACCGTCTAGGGGATACGCAGTATTTT. This chain links TRBV6-1 with TRBJ2-3; D remains ambiguous. The CDR3 length is 13 residues. Germline CDR1 is MNHNS and CDR2 is SASEGT. Trimming removed 3 bases from V and 6 bases from J, with 10 bases in between.

This clone was picked up one time. The J gene is TRBJ1-3, the V gene TRBV27; TRBD1 is a possible D gene (5 bases). The CDR3 is 14 amino acids. V lost 4 bases and J lost 4, with 11 bases in between. Germline V CDR1 and CDR2: MNHEY, SMNVEV (reference sequence). The CDR3 nucleotides are TGTGCCAGCAGTTCTCAGGGATACGGAAACACCATATATTTT. It yields the protein CASSSQGYGNTIYF.

This chain uses TRBV6-6 with TRBJ1-3, with D maybe TRBD1 (5 bases). This CDR3 is built from 16 residues. The V and J ends lost 1 base and 2 bases respectively, with 12 bases between them. The germline gives CDR1 MNHNY, CDR2 SVGAGI (reference sequence). CDR3 region: CASSYLTERPGNTIYF. CDR3 DNA sequence: TGTGCCAGCAGTTACTTGACAGAACGCCCTGGAAACACCATATATTTT.

The V call is TRBV10-3, the J call TRBJ1-1; no clear D. The CDR3 loop spans 15 amino acids. The germline V gene has CDR1 ENHRY and CDR2 SYGVKD. The germline V and J ends were trimmed by 4 bases and 3 bases, with 15 bases remaining between them. CDR3 sequence reads: CAISAKQLGDTEAFF. The CDR3 DNA reads TGTGCCATCAGTGCTAAACAGCTTGGGGACACTGAAGCTTTCTTT.

The chain carries TRBV7-2 and TRBJ2-7, with 7 positions matching TRBD1. This CDR3 comprises 13 residues. Trimming cost V 5 bases and J 7 bases; bases outside gene matches: 8. The germline gives CDR1 SGHTA, CDR2 FQGNSA. Written as DNA, the CDR3 is TGTGCCAGCAGCCCACGACAGGGAGTGGAGCAGTACTTC. Translated: CASSPRQGVEQYF.

The chain combines TRBV2 with TRBJ2-7; 8 bases line up with TRBD1. This CDR3 region has 14 residues. The germline gives CDR1 SNHLY, CDR2 FYNNEI. V lost 6 bases to trimming and J lost 0 bases; unmatched junction nucleotides: 4. Written as DNA, the CDR3 is TGTGCCAGCAGAATGGGACAGGACTCCTACGAGCAGTACTTC. It yields the protein CASRMGQDSYEQYF. The full variable domain, rest sourced from reference TRBV2 and TRBJ2-7, is EPEVTQTPSHQVTQMGQEVILRCVPISNHLYFYWYRQILGQKVEFLVSFYNNEISEKSEIFDDQFSVERPDGSNFTLKIRSTKLEDSAMYFCASRMGQDSYEQYFGPGTRLTVT.

V is TRBV5-1 and J is TRBJ2-6; D is perhaps TRBD1 (5 bases). Germline lookup yields CDR1 SGHRS and CDR2 YFSETQ. The CDR3 consists of 17 residues. The V gene lost 3 bases and the J gene lost 0 bases, with 13 bases spanning the gap. Here the CDR3 reads CASSWGSQASGANVLTF. The CDR3 DNA follows: TGCGCCAGCAGCTGGGGCTCCCAGGCCTCTGGGGCCAACGTCCTGACTTTC.

The V call is TRBV9, the J call TRBJ1-2; D is unclear. This CDR3 has 17 amino acids. Trimming shortened V by 3 bases and J by 2 bases, and 20 bases separated the two germline ends. Germline lookup yields CDR1 SGDLS and CDR2 YYNGEE. CDR3 in DNA: TGTGCCAGCAGCGACAAAGATGGGTTGGAACAGAACTATGGCTACACCTTC. Translating gives CASSDKDGLEQNYGYTF.

This clone has just a few counts. This rearrangement joins TRBV11-2 to TRBJ2-7; no clear D. The CDR3 totals 12 residues. In germline, CDR1 is SGHAT, CDR2 FQNNGV. V lost 4 bases, J lost 3 bases, and 7 bases lay in between. The CDR3: CASSSDGYEQYF. The CDR3 nucleotides are TGTGCCAGCAGCTCGGACGGCTACGAGCAGTACTTC.

The V gene is TRBV4-1, the J gene TRBJ2-3, with D possibly TRBD2 on 6 matching bases. CDR3 size: 16 residues. With 1 base removed from V and 2 bases from J, the gap between germline ends came to 13 bases. The germline V gene encodes CDR1 MGHRA and CDR2 YSYEKL. The DNA of the CDR3 is TGCGCCAGCAGCCAAGTAAAGGCGGACTACACAGATACGCAGTATTTT. Protein: CASSQVKADYTDTQYF.

This chain uses TRBV27 with TRBJ1-2; D uncertain. This CDR3 region has 16 residues. V shed 4 bases and J shed 1 base, with 16 bases lying between them. Looked up from germline, CDR1 is MNHEY and CDR2 is SMNVEV (reference sequence). The CDR3 bases are TGTGCCAGCAGTTATGAGGCAGGCTCTGTTAACTATGGCTACACCTTC. Translated, it gives CASSYEAGSVNYGYTF.

This clone was recorded once. The V call is TRBV19, the J call TRBJ2-7; D not resolved. Germline V CDR1 and CDR2: LNHDA, SQIVND (reference sequence). Trimming removed 7 bases at V and 0 bases at J, with 7 bases between. The CDR3 is 12 amino acids. This CDR3 is CASTGLSYEQYF. CDR3 sequence (DNA): TGTGCCAGTACGGGCCTCTCCTACGAGCAGTACTTC.

The CDR3 spells CASSPKLAGWGETQYF. CDR3 DNA sequence: TGTGCCAGCAGCCCTAAACTAGCGGGATGGGGTGAGACCCAGTACTTC. The chain recombines TRBV5-6 with TRBJ2-5; TRBD2 aligns across 10 bases. Germline CDR1 SGHDT, CDR2 YYEEEE. The junction had 11 bases not matched to a gene; V was cut back by 4 bases and J by 5 bases. The CDR3 runs to 16 residues.

This chain connects TRBV28 to TRBJ2-6; D might be TRBD1 (7 bases). V dropped 8 bases and J dropped 3 bases, with 20 bases sitting between them. Germline lookup yields CDR1 MDHEN and CDR2 SYDVKM. This CDR3 contains 17 residues. Written as DNA, the CDR3 is TGTGCCAGCCCTAGGGCGGGGACAGAGGGTGGGGCCAACGTCCTGACTTTC. It specifies CASPRAGTEGGANVLTF.

V gene TRBV28 combines with J gene TRBJ2-1; 7 bases line up with TRBD1. The CDR3 has 15 residues. Germline lookup yields CDR1 MDHEN and CDR2 SYDVKM. Trimming took 6 bases from V and 4 from J; bases not matched to a gene: 9. The CDR3 DNA reads as TGTGCCAGCAGCCTAGGGGGCTACGAGTACAATGAGCAGTTCTTC. Its protein is CASSLGGYEYNEQFF.

This chain joins TRBV6-1 and TRBJ1-2, with 7 bases matching TRBD1. CDR3 size: 13 residues. The trim removed 6 bases at V and 4 bases at J, leaving 5 bases unmatched. Germline loops: CDR1 MNHNS, CDR2 SASEGT. CDR3 in amino acids: CASRPTGVYGYTF. CDR3 DNA: TGTGCCAGCAGACCCACAGGGGTCTATGGCTACACCTTC.

The chain uses TRBV2 and TRBJ1-6, with TRBD1 as a possible D gene (6 bases). CDR3 size: 14 residues. Germline V gene sequence: CDR1 SNHLY, CDR2 FYNNEI. With 7 bases removed from V and 8 bases from J, the gap between germline ends came to 15 bases. CDR3: CASKTTTGDSPLHF. The CDR3 DNA reads TGTGCCAGCAAGACCACGACAGGAGATTCACCCCTCCACTTT.

V is TRBV7-9 and J is TRBJ1-1, with D uncertain. The CDR3 is made up of 13 amino acids. V was cut by 0 bases and J by 1 base, with 3 bases left in between. The germline V gene has CDR1 SEHNR and CDR2 FQNEAQ (reference sequence). The CDR3 sequence is CASSLARNTEAFF. The CDR3 DNA sequence: TGTGCCAGCAGCTTAGCTAGGAACACTGAAGCTTTCTTT.

The genes are TRBV28 and TRBJ2-5, with unresolved D. Trimming left V 3 bases short and J 5 bases short, with 4 bases between. The V gene's germline CDR1 is MDHEN and CDR2 SYDVKM. The CDR3 runs to 11 residues. CDR3 amino acids: CASSFRETQYF. The CDR3 region has the DNA TGTGCCAGCAGTTTTCGGGAGACCCAGTACTTC.

In this sample, this clone turned up a few times. The rearrangement joins TRBV4-1 to TRBJ1-2, with no clear D. The CDR3 runs 13 residues. The V end was cut by 1 base, the J end by 2 bases, with 5 bases between. CDR1 and CDR2 (germline): MGHRA, YSYEKL. The CDR3 DNA sequence: TGCGCCAGCAGCCAAGGAGGGAACTATGGCTACACCTTC. Its translation is CASSQGGNYGYTF.

This sequence joins TRBV13 and TRBJ1-1; 7 bases match TRBD1. This CDR3 has 17 amino acids. J gave up 1 base and V 2 bases, and 10 bases lay outside the gene matches. Germline CDR1 is PRHDT and CDR2 is FYEKMQ (reference sequence). The CDR3 DNA sequence: TGTGCCAGCAGCTTATACCCCGGGACAGCTTGGAACACTGAAGCTTTCTTT. Its translation: CASSLYPGTAWNTEAFF.

The chain joins TRBV6-5 to TRBJ2-7; 9 positions match TRBD1. The germline CDR1 and CDR2 sequences are MNHEY and SVGAGI. This CDR3 has 16 residues. Unmatched junction bases numbered 4, after V lost 1 base and J lost 0 bases. The DNA for the CDR3 is TGTGCCAGCAGTTACTTAAGGACAGGGGACTCCTACGAGCAGTACTTC. Encoded protein: CASSYLRTGDSYEQYF.

CDR3 region: CASSPGTVNTGELFF. The CDR3, as DNA: TGTGCCAGCAGTCCCGGGACGGTAAACACCGGGGAGCTGTTTTTT. V and J are TRBV27 and TRBJ2-2; perhaps D is TRBD1 or TRBD2 (5 bases each). Trimming shortened V by 5 bases and J by 2 bases, and 12 bases separated the two germline ends. Germline lookup yields CDR1 MNHEY and CDR2 SMNVEV (reference sequence). CDR3 size: 15 residues.

V usage is TRBV4-2 and J usage is TRBJ1-2; 9 bases are a match to TRBD1. Trimming at V came to 0 bases and at J to 4 bases, leaving 9 bases not matched to a gene. Germline V gene data show CDR1 as LGHNA and CDR2 as YNFKEQ. The CDR3 runs to 17 residues. CDR3 sequence reads: CASSQDSGQGRAYGYTF. DNA of the CDR3: TGTGCCAGCAGCCAAGATAGCGGACAGGGGCGGGCCTATGGCTACACCTTC.

The V and J genes are TRBV7-3 and TRBJ2-2; D remains ambiguous. Trimming left V 5 bases short and J 4 bases short, with 8 bases between. CDR1 SGHTA and CDR2 FQGTGA come from the germline V gene. This CDR3 is 13 amino acids long. The CDR3, as DNA: TGTGCCAGCAGCCTGACGCGCACCGGGGAGCTGTTTTTT. The encoded protein is CASSLTRTGELFF.